The next 18 T cell receptor beta chains were all read from a single sample in a study of cytomegalovirus exposure and HLA in healthy donors (dated by TCRdb to between 2016 and 2019). The library was built by means of the immunoSEQ multiplex PCR assay. A mixture of 60 forward primers for TCR Vbeta segments and 13 reverse primers for TCR Jbeta segments was used in the multiplex PCR. The immuneACCESS repertoire file appears here via TCRdb, limited to in-frame rearrangements. These files lack a portion of the clones; in checked studies, under half of the deficit traces to unresolved V genes, and the cause of the others is not known. Counted in this sample were fewer than 150,000 clones; about four fifths of them appeared once. The ten most abundant clones make up approximately 2.1% of the sample. Sequenced material: PBMCs. The origin of the receptors is a man in his thirties or forties in good health and CMV-seronegative.

This sequence joins TRBV20-1 and TRBJ2-1; possibly TRBD1 for D (5 bases). This CDR3 contains 11 residues. V lost 4 bases, J lost 7 bases, and 8 bases lay in between. CDR1 is DFQATT, CDR2 SNEGSKA, per germline (reference sequence). CDR3: CSANQGNEQFF. DNA for the CDR3: TGCAGTGCTAACCAGGGAAATGAGCAGTTCTTC.

The rearrangement joins TRBV6-1 to TRBJ1-1; D is perhaps TRBD1 (6 bases). The CDR3 sequence is 15 residues long. Trimming took off 4 bases at V and 2 bases at J, with 14 bases between the two ends. CDR1 is MNHNS and CDR2 is SASEGT in the germline V gene. CDR3 bases: TGTGCCAGCAGTGGCTCCGGGACACCCAACACTGAAGCTTTCTTT. As protein: CASSGSGTPNTEAFF.

This chain uses TRBV6-6 with TRBJ2-4; D uncertain. The V gene's germline CDR1 is MNHNY and CDR2 SVGAGI (reference sequence). The CDR3 contains 15 residues. Trimming removed 0 bases at V and 0 bases at J, with 6 bases between. CDR3 residues: CASSYSAVAKNIQYF. Written as DNA, the CDR3 is TGTGCCAGCAGTTACTCGGCAGTAGCCAAAAACATTCAGTACTTC.

This chain connects TRBV28 to TRBJ2-7, with D hard to call. Trimming removed 5 bases at V and 2 bases at J, with 4 bases between. The CDR3 length is 11 residues. Germline loops: CDR1 MDHEN, CDR2 SYDVKM. The CDR3 region has the DNA TGTGCCAGCAGTCGCGCCTACGAGCAGTACTTC. Its protein is CASSRAYEQYF.

This chain connects TRBV1 to TRBJ2-7; the table's D call, TRBD1, was not checked against the DNA. TRBV1 is a pseudogene segment. The CDR3 covers 15 residues. DNA for the CDR3: TGCACCAGCAGCCAAGAGACCCAGGGCGCCTACGAGCAGTACTTC. Protein: CTSSQETQGAYEQYF.

The rearrangement joins TRBV5-4 to TRBJ2-7; 9 nucleotides agree with TRBD1. Trimming at V came to 4 bases and at J to 3 bases, leaving 8 bases not matched to a gene. CDR1 is SGHNT and CDR2 is YYREEE in the germline V gene (reference sequence). This CDR3 is 15 amino acids long. CDR3 loop: CASSPGTGMDYEQYF. CDR3 DNA sequence: TGTGCCAGCAGCCCCGGGACAGGGATGGACTACGAGCAGTACTTC. Full variable domain (rest looked up from reference TRBV5-4 and TRBJ2-7): ETGVTQSPTHLIKTRGQQVTLRCSSQSGHNTVSWYQQALGQGPQFIFQYYREEENGRGNFPPRFSGLQFPNYSSELNVNALELDDSALYLCASSPGTGMDYEQYFGPGTRLTVT.

This chain uses TRBV18 with TRBJ2-3, with a weak D call TRBD1 (5 bases). Germline V lookup: CDR1 KGHSH, CDR2 LQKENI. This CDR3 contains 15 residues. Trimming took 2 bases from V and 4 from J, leaving 13 bases between them. The chain's CDR3 is CASSPRAGKADTQYF. As DNA, the CDR3 is TGTGCCAGCTCACCAAGGGCAGGGAAAGCAGATACGCAGTATTTT.

This sequence joins TRBV6-5 and TRBJ2-2; 8 nucleotides line up with TRBD1. Germline lookup yields CDR1 MNHEY and CDR2 SVGAGI. V gave up 6 bases and J gave up 7 bases; unmatched junction bases: 10. The CDR3 length is 15 residues. The CDR3 bases are TGTGCCAGCAGCTACGGGACAGGCATTGACGGGGAGCTGTTTTTT. Its translation: CASSYGTGIDGELFF.

The J gene is TRBJ2-2, the V gene TRBV6-4; a possible D gene is TRBD2 (5 bases). V was shortened by 3 bases and J by 2 bases, with 10 bases between the two germline ends. Germline lookup yields CDR1 MRHNA and CDR2 SNTAGT. This CDR3 contains 15 residues. This chain's CDR3 is CASSESSQNTGELFF. In nucleotides, the CDR3 is TGTGCCAGCAGTGAGTCTAGCCAAAACACCGGGGAGCTGTTTTTT.

This clone has just one count. V gene TRBV5-1 combines with J gene TRBJ2-5, with 10 positions matching TRBD2. Trimming at V came to 3 bases and at J to 0 bases, leaving 5 bases not matched to a gene. Germline loops: CDR1 SGHRS, CDR2 YFSETQ. The CDR3 extends over 16 amino acids. CDR3 DNA: TGCGCCAGCAGCTCGGGACTAGCGACGTACCAAGAGACCCAGTACTTC. The encoded protein is CASSSGLATYQETQYF.

This clone was seen only once. The chain is built from TRBV25-1 and TRBJ1-3; no firm D call. CDR3 length: 17 amino acids. CDR1 and CDR2 from the germline V gene are MGHDK and SYGVNS. The V gene lost 6 bases and the J gene lost 0 bases, with 18 bases spanning the gap. CDR3 protein: CASSPRVGSSSGNTIYF. The CDR3 bases are TGTGCCAGCAGCCCTCGGGTAGGCTCGAGCTCTGGAAACACCATATATTTT.

The chain joins TRBV5-6 to TRBJ2-3; D is undetermined. The germline V gene encodes CDR1 SGHDT and CDR2 YYEEEE. This CDR3 contains 12 residues. V lost 4 bases to trimming and J lost 5 bases, with 8 bases between them. Here the CDR3 reads CASSTPGDTQYF. The CDR3 region has the DNA TGTGCCAGCAGCACCCCAGGAGATACGCAGTATTTT.

The chain links TRBV5-1 to TRBJ2-3; 8 nucleotides agree with TRBD2. J gave up 3 bases and V 6 bases, and 6 bases lay outside the gene matches. The CDR3 loop spans 14 amino acids. Per the germline V gene, CDR1 is SGHRS and CDR2 is YFSETQ. The CDR3 spells CASTGGAITDTQYF. CDR3 sequence (DNA): TGCGCCAGCACCGGGGGGGCAATTACAGATACGCAGTATTTT. The variable domain in full, completed from reference TRBV5-1 and TRBJ2-3, reads KAGVTQTPRYLIKTRGQQVTLSCSPISGHRSVSWYQQTPGQGLQFLFEYFSETQRNKGNFPGRFSGRQFSNSRSEMNVSTLELGDSALYLCASTGGAITDTQYFGPGTRLTVL.

This chain joins TRBV9 and TRBJ1-2, with D unclear. Germline V gene sequence: CDR1 SGDLS, CDR2 YYNGEE. The CDR3 runs to 13 residues. V was cut by 2 bases and J by 4 bases, with 9 bases left in between. CDR3 in DNA: TGTGCCAGCAGCGTGACTGATGGCTATGGCTACACCTTC. Amino acid sequence: CASSVTDGYGYTF.

The gene calls are TRBV5-4 and TRBJ1-3; perhaps TRBD1 as D (5 bases). The ends were cut back, 5 bases at V and 0 bases at J, with 12 bases in the middle. Germline values: CDR1 SGHNT, CDR2 YYREEE (reference sequence). The CDR3 has 15 amino acids. The CDR3 DNA sequence: TGTGCCAGCAGTCCCGACAGTAACTCTGGAAACACCATATATTTT. Translation: CASSPDSNSGNTIYF.

This chain links TRBV7-6 with TRBJ2-7; 9 bases are shared with TRBD2. Germline V gene data show CDR1 as SGHVS and CDR2 as FNYEAQ. The ends lost 1 base at V and 6 bases at J; junction bases unmatched: 7. The CDR3 spans 15 residues. CDR3 in amino acids: CASSLDSGRGSEQYF. In nucleotides, the CDR3 is TGTGCCAGCAGCTTAGATAGCGGGAGAGGGAGCGAGCAGTACTTC.

The CDR3 spells CSVEERRGFEQYF. The CDR3 DNA reads as TGCAGCGTTGAAGAACGGAGGGGTTTTGAGCAGTACTTC. The chain recombines TRBV29-1 with TRBJ2-7, with D tentatively TRBD2 (6 bases). The CDR3 consists of 13 residues. Looked up from germline, CDR1 is SQVTM and CDR2 is ANQGSEA. Trimming took off 0 bases at V and 7 bases at J, with 13 bases between the two ends.

Remarks on this clone: The junction differs from germline at one of its ends, possibly a read error. The chain joins TRBV4-1 to TRBJ1-5; D may be TRBD1 (5 bases). The length of the CDR3 is 15 residues. Germline V gene lookup returns CDR1 MGHRA and CDR2 YSYEKL. The chain's CDR3 is CASSQVLDINQPQNF. The CDR3 DNA reads as TGCGCCAGCAGCCAAGTATTGGACATTAATCAGCCCCAGAATTTT.